What follows are 2 T cell receptor beta chains derived from one specimen sequenced in a study of blood T cell repertoires in COVID-19. Repertoires were generated with immunoSEQ multiplex PCR, while TCRdb's copy carries only in-frame clones and drops some. The table has tens of thousands of clones, 77% seen once. The specimen was peripheral blood. The receptors were gathered from a man aged 70 or older with COVID-19, enrolled during active disease.

DNA for the CDR3: TGTGCCAGCAGCTTAGAAGACTGGACTAATGAGCAGTTCTTC. Residues: CASSLEDWTNEQFF. This chain joins TRBV7-9 and TRBJ2-1, with D perhaps matching TRBD2 (5 bases). The CDR3 is 14 residues long. CDR1 and CDR2 (germline): SEHNR, FQNEAQ (reference sequence). V lost 1 base and J lost 7, with 11 bases in between.

This rearrangement joins TRBV6-5 to TRBJ1-3; TRBD1 is a possible D gene (5 bases). The ends were cut back, 6 bases at V and 0 bases at J, with 6 bases in the middle. CDR1 and CDR2 (germline): MNHEY, SVGAGI. This CDR3 has 13 amino acids. CDR3 sequence reads: CASRGGSGNTIYF. The DNA of the CDR3 is TGTGCCAGCAGGGGGGGCTCTGGAAACACCATATATTTT.